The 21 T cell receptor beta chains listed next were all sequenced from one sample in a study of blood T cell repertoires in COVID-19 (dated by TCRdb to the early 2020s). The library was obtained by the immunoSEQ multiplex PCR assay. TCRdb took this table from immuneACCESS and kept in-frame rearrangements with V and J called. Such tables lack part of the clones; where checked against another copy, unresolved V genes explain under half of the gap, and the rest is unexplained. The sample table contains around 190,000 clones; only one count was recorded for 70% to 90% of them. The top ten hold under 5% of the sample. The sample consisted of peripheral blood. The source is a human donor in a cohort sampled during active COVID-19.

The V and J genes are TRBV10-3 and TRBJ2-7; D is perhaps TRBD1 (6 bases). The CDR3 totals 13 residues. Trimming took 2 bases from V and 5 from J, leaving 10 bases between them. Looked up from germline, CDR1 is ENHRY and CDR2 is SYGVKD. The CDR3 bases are TGTGCCATCAGTGAGGTTCAGGGGCACGAGCAGTACTTC. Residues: CAISEVQGHEQYF.

CDR3 coding DNA: TGTGCCAGCACCTCGGGCGGGAGGTACAATGAGCAGTTCTTC. It translates to CASTSGGRYNEQFF. The chain has TRBV27 and TRBJ2-1; TRBD2 matches 8 bases. V lost 7 bases to trimming and J lost 4 bases; unmatched junction nucleotides: 6. The CDR3 is made up of 14 amino acids. Germline CDR1 and CDR2: MNHEY and SMNVEV (reference sequence).

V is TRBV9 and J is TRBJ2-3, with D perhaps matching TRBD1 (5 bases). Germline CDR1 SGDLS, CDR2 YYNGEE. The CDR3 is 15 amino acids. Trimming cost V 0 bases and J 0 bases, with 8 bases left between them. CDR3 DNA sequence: TGTGCCAGCAGCGTAGCTGCAGGGAGCACAGATACGCAGTATTTT. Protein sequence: CASSVAAGSTDTQYF.

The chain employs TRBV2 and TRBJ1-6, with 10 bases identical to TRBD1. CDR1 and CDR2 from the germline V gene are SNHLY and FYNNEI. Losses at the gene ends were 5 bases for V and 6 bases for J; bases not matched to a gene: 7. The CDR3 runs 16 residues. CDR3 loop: CASSPRTGGTNSPLHF. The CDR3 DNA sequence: TGTGCCAGCAGTCCACGGACAGGGGGAACTAATTCACCCCTCCACTTT. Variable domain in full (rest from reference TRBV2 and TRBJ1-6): EPEVTQTPSHQVTQMGQEVILRCVPISNHLYFYWYRQILGQKVEFLVSFYNNEISEKSEIFDDQFSVERPDGSNFTLKIRSTKLEDSAMYFCASSPRTGGTNSPLHFGNGTRLTVT.

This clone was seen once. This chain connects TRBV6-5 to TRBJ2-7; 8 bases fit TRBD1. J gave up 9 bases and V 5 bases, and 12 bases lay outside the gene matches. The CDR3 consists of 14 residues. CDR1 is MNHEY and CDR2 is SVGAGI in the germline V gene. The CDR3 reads CASSTDRVQIRQYF. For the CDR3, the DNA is TGTGCCAGCAGTACGGACAGGGTGCAGATCAGGCAGTACTTC.

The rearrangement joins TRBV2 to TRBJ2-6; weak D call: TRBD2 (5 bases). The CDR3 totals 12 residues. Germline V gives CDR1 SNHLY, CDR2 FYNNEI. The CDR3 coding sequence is TGTGCTTCGAGGGATGGGGCCAACGTCCTGACTTTC. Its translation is CASRDGANVLTF.

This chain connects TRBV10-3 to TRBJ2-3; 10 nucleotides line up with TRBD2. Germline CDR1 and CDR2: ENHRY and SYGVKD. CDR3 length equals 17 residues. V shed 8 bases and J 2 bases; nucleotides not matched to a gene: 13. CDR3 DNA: TGTGCCATCTCTACGCCTTTACTAGCGGGGCCCACAGATACGCAGTATTTT. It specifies CAISTPLLAGPTDTQYF.

The CDR3 DNA sequence: TGTGCCACCAGCAGCAGTGGCATGAACATGAACACTGAAGCTTTCTTT. Its translation is CATSSSGMNMNTEAFF. The chain has TRBV15 and TRBJ1-1, with D unresolved. V was trimmed by 3 bases and J by 0 bases, leaving 14 bases between them. This CDR3 is built from 16 residues. Germline assignment: CDR1 LNHNV and CDR2 YYDKDF (reference sequence).

As DNA, the CDR3 is TGTGCCACCAGTGCCCCTAGCGGGAAGTCCGGGGAGCTGTTTTTT. This codes for CATSAPSGKSGELFF. This chain connects TRBV24-1 to TRBJ2-2; 9 positions match TRBD2. The germline V gene has CDR1 KGHDR and CDR2 SFDVKD. V shed 5 bases, J shed 6 bases, and the junction held 6 bases outside the gene matches. There are 15 residues in the CDR3.

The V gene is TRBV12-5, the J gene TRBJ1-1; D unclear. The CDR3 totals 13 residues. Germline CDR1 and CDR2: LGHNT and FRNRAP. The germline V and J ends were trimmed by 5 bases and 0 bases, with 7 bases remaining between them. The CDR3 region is CASGLGMNTEAFF. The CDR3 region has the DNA TGTGCTAGTGGTCTCGGGATGAACACTGAAGCTTTCTTT.

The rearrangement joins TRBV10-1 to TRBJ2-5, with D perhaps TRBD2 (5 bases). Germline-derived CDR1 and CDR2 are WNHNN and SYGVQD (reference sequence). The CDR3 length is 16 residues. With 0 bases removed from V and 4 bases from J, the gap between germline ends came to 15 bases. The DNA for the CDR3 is TGCGCCAGCAGTGAGTCTTTAGGAGGCGTCGGAGAGACCCAGTACTTC. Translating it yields CASSESLGGVGETQYF.

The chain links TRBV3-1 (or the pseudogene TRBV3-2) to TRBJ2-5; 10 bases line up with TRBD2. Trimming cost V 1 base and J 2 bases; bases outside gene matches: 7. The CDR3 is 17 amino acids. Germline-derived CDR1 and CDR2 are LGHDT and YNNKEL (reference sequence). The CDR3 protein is CASSQVGGTSEQETQYF. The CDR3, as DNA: TGTGCCAGCAGCCAAGTGGGGGGGACTAGCGAACAAGAGACCCAGTACTTC.

The CDR3 here is CASSTAGLEAFF. CDR3 nucleotide sequence: TGTGCCAGCAGTACCGCGGGTTTGGAAGCTTTCTTT. This chain joins TRBV12-3 or TRBV12-4 and TRBJ1-1, with unresolved D. The length of the CDR3 is 12 residues. V lost 5 bases to trimming and J lost 8 bases, with 12 bases between them.

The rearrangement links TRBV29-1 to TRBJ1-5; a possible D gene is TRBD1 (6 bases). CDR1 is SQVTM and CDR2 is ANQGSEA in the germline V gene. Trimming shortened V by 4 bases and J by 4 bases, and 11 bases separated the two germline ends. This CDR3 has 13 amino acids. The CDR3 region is CSVGGGGNQPQHF. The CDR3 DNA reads TGCAGCGTTGGAGGGGGGGGGAATCAGCCCCAGCATTTT. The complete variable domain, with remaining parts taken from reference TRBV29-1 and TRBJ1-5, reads SAVISQKPSRDICQRGTSLTIQCQVDSQVTMMFWYRQQPGQSLTLIATANQGSEATYESGFVIDKFPISRPNLTFSTLTVSNMSPEDSSIYLCSVGGGGNQPQHFGDGTRLSIL.

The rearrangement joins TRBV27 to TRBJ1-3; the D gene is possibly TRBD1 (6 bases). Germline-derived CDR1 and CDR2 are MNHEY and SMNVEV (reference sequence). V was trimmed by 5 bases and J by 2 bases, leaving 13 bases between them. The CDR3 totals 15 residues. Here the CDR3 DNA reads TGTGCCAGCAGTCCCAGGGGAGCTACTGGAAACACCATATATTTT. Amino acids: CASSPRGATGNTIYF.

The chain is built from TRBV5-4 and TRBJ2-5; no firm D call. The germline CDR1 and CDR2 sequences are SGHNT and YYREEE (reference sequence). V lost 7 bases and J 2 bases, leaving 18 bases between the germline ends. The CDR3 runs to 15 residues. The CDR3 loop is CASAPGSERQETQYF. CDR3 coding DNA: TGTGCCAGCGCCCCCGGGTCGGAGAGACAAGAGACCCAGTACTTC. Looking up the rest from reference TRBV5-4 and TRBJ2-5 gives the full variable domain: ETGVTQSPTHLIKTRGQQVTLRCSSQSGHNTVSWYQQALGQGPQFIFQYYREEENGRGNFPPRFSGLQFPNYSSELNVNALELDDSALYLCASAPGSERQETQYFGPGTRLLVL.

CDR3 sequence (DNA): TGTGCCAGCAGCCAGAGCGGGGCGGGGGAGACCCAGTACTTC. This encodes CASSQSGAGETQYF. The chain carries TRBV5-4 and TRBJ2-5; TRBD2 matches 7 bases. Per germline, CDR1 SGHNT and CDR2 YYREEE (reference sequence). V lost 4 bases to trimming and J lost 5 bases; unmatched junction nucleotides: 8. The CDR3 sequence is 14 residues long.

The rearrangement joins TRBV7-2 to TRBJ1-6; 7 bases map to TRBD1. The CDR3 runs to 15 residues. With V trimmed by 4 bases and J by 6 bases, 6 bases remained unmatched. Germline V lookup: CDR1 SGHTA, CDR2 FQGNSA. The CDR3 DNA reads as TGTGCCAGCAGCTCAAGGACAGGAGTTAATTCACCCCTCCACTTT. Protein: CASSSRTGVNSPLHF. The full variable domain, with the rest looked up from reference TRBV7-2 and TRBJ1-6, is GAGVSQSPSNKVTEKGKDVELRCDPISGHTALYWYRQSLGQGLEFLIYFQGNSAPDKSGLPSDRFSAERTGGSVSTLTIQRTQQEDSAVYLCASSSRTGVNSPLHFGNGTRLTVT.

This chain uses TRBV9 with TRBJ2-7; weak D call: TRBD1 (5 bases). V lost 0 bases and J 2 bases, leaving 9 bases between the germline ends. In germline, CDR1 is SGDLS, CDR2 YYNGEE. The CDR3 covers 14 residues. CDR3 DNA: TGTGCCAGCAGCGTAGGCGACAGCCCCTACGAGCAGTACTTC. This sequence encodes CASSVGDSPYEQYF.

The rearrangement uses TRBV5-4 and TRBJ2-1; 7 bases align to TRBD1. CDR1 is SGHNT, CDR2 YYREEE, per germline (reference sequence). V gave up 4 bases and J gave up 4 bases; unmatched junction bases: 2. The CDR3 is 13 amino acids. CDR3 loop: CASSMDRYNEQFF. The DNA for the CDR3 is TGTGCCAGCAGCATGGACAGGTACAATGAGCAGTTCTTC.

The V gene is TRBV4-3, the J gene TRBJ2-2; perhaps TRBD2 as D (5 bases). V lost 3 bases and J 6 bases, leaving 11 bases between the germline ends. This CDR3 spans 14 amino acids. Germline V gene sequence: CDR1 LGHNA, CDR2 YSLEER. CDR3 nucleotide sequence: TGCGCCAGCAGCCAGGATAGCGAATCCGGGGAGCTGTTTTTT. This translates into CASSQDSESGELFF.